Below are 22 T cell receptor beta chains sequenced from a single sample in a study of cytomegalovirus exposure and HLA in healthy donors. The PCR was carried out with 60 Vbeta primers and 13 Jbeta primers. The method was immunoSEQ multiplex PCR; TCRdb's version includes in-frame clones alone and lacks a portion of them. The sample holds approximately 160,000 clones, about four fifths seen once. Material for sequencing was PBMCs. The receptors come from a boy aged 2 to 10 in good health and CMV-seronegative.

This chain uses TRBV6-1 with TRBJ2-7, with a weak D call TRBD2 (5 bases). The germline V gene has CDR1 MNHNS and CDR2 SASEGT. CDR3 length equals 14 residues. Trimming pared 4 bases from V and 3 bases from J, leaving 13 bases between. The chain's CDR3 is CASSAEGGNYEQYF. For the CDR3, the DNA is TGTGCCAGCAGTGCAGAGGGTGGGAACTACGAGCAGTACTTC.

The rearrangement joins TRBV7-9 to TRBJ2-1; 8 nucleotides match TRBD2. Trimming removed 1 base from V and 4 bases from J; junction bases left unmatched: 9. The CDR3 runs to 17 residues. Germline values: CDR1 SEHNR, CDR2 FQNEAQ (reference sequence). This chain's CDR3 is CASSLGLSGRGYNEQFF. CDR3 DNA: TGTGCCAGCAGCTTAGGGCTCAGCGGGAGAGGGTACAATGAGCAGTTCTTC.

This CDR3 reads CASSHPRTGSYEQYF. CDR3 nucleotide sequence: TGTGCCAGCAGTCATCCGCGGACAGGTTCCTACGAGCAGTACTTC. The chain carries TRBV6-5 and TRBJ2-7; TRBD1 matches 7 bases. This CDR3 comprises 15 residues. The V gene's germline CDR1 is MNHEY and CDR2 SVGAGI. Losses at the gene ends were 5 bases for V and 1 base for J; bases not matched to a gene: 8.

The V call is TRBV28, the J call TRBJ2-3; D gene ambiguous. Germline V gene lookup returns CDR1 MDHEN and CDR2 SYDVKM. V dropped 3 bases and J dropped 8 bases, with 9 bases sitting between them. The CDR3 consists of 12 residues. The CDR3 coding sequence is TGTGCCAGCAGTTTCGGTTCAACTACGCAGTATTTT. It yields the protein CASSFGSTTQYF. Filled out from reference TRBV28 and TRBJ2-3, the complete variable domain reads DVKVTQSSRYLVKRTGEKVFLECVQDMDHENMFWYRQDPGLGLRLIYFSYDVKMKEKGDIPEGYSVSREKKERFSLILESASTNQTSMYLCASSFGSTTQYFGPGTRLTVL.

This clone was counted only a few times. This rearrangement joins TRBV28 to TRBJ1-4; the D gene is possibly TRBD1 (6 bases). The length of the CDR3 is 15 residues. V dropped 5 bases and J dropped 5 bases, with 15 bases sitting between them. Germline loops: CDR1 MDHEN, CDR2 SYDVKM. The DNA of the CDR3 is TGTGCCAGCAGTAGCCCGACAGGCGAGAATGAAAAACTGTTTTTT. Its translation is CASSSPTGENEKLFF.

This clone was counted once. This sample also contains other DNA sequences that code for the same CDR3. The chain has TRBV2 and TRBJ1-5; the D gene is possibly TRBD1 (6 bases). Trimming stripped 4 bases from V and 0 bases from J, with 7 bases between. CDR1 and CDR2 (germline): SNHLY, FYNNEI. There are 14 residues in the CDR3. The CDR3 sequence: CASSGTVSNQPQHF. For the CDR3, the DNA is TGTGCCAGCAGTGGGACAGTTAGCAATCAGCCCCAGCATTTT.

There are a few counts of this clone. The rearrangement uses TRBV6-5 and TRBJ1-1; D is unclear. Germline V CDR1 and CDR2: MNHEY, SVGAGI. V shed 6 bases and J shed 7 bases, with 12 bases lying between them. The CDR3 has 12 amino acids. CDR3 nucleotides: TGTGCCAGCAGCCCTCCCTATGGTGAAGCTTTCTTT. It specifies CASSPPYGEAFF.

On this clone itself: This CDR3 is also generated by other DNA sequences in the sample. The rearrangement links TRBV4-1 to TRBJ1-5; the D gene is possibly TRBD1 (5 bases). This CDR3 region has 14 residues. Per the germline V gene, CDR1 is MGHRA and CDR2 is YSYEKL. V shed 1 base and J shed 6 bases, with 10 bases lying between them. The CDR3: CASSQGRGGQPQHF. CDR3 nucleotides: TGCGCCAGCAGCCAAGGGCGGGGGGGTCAGCCCCAGCATTTT.

J is TRBJ2-7 and V is TRBV5-4; TRBD1 might be the D (6 bases). The CDR3 runs to 14 residues. CDR1 is SGHNT and CDR2 is YYREEE in the germline V gene (reference sequence). The V and J ends lost 2 bases and 5 bases respectively, with 14 bases between them. This chain's CDR3 is CASSLQGFRDEQYF. The CDR3 DNA follows: TGTGCCAGCAGCTTACAGGGTTTTCGGGACGAGCAGTACTTC.

This chain connects TRBV2 to TRBJ2-4, with D tentatively TRBD2 (6 bases). Germline values: CDR1 SNHLY, CDR2 FYNNEI. V lost 3 bases, J lost 6 bases, and 9 bases lay in between. This CDR3 comprises 13 residues. CDR3 in DNA: TGTGCCAGCAGTGAGTACGGGGGAAACATTCAGTACTTC. The encoded protein is CASSEYGGNIQYF.

The chain is built from TRBV2 and TRBJ2-7, with D hard to call. The CDR3 loop spans 12 amino acids. Trimming removed 2 bases from V and 5 bases from J, with 7 bases in between. In germline, CDR1 is SNHLY, CDR2 FYNNEI. The CDR3 DNA reads as TGTGCCAGCAGTGAATACTCGGACGAGCAGTACTTC. Protein product: CASSEYSDEQYF.

This rearrangement joins TRBV28 to TRBJ2-2; 8 positions agree with TRBD2. The germline gives CDR1 MDHEN, CDR2 SYDVKM. V lost 5 bases and J lost 1; bases outside the gene matches: 6. This CDR3 is 16 amino acids long. This CDR3 is CASSPPRGGNTGELFF. The CDR3 DNA follows: TGTGCCAGCAGTCCACCCCGGGGGGGGAACACCGGGGAGCTGTTTTTT.

The chain couples TRBV5-1 to TRBJ2-1; 7 bases are a match to TRBD2. The CDR3 totals 14 residues. Germline CDR1 SGHRS, CDR2 YFSETQ. J lost 7 bases, V lost 1 base, and 5 bases had no gene match. CDR3 protein: CASSLLTSRNEQFF. The CDR3 DNA follows: TGCGCCAGCAGCTTGCTGACTAGCCGTAATGAGCAGTTCTTC.

With regard to this clone: A read error may produce the germline difference seen at one junction end. The V and J genes are TRBV7-7 and TRBJ2-5; D gene ambiguous. Germline V lookup: CDR1 SSHAT, CDR2 FNYEAQ (reference sequence). This CDR3 is 14 amino acids long. The CDR3 DNA reads as TGTGCTAGCAGCCCCCACCTAGAACGAGAGACCCAGTACTTC. It yields the protein CASSPHLERETQYF.

Only a few counts were recorded for this clone. The rearrangement joins TRBV27 to TRBJ1-1, with 8 bases matching TRBD1. Germline V gives CDR1 MNHEY, CDR2 SMNVEV (reference sequence). The CDR3 loop spans 13 amino acids. Trimming at V came to 5 bases and at J to 11 bases, leaving 10 bases not matched to a gene. The CDR3 protein is CASSPPTGVVAFF. The DNA of the CDR3 is TGTGCCAGCAGTCCGCCGACAGGGGTGGTGGCTTTCTTT.

The chain links TRBV18 to TRBJ1-1; 8 positions agree with TRBD1. The germline CDR1 and CDR2 sequences are KGHSH and LQKENI. After removal of 2 bases from V and 3 bases from J, the junction contained 2 bases not matched to a gene. The length of the CDR3 is 14 residues. This chain's CDR3 is CASSPKQGDTEAFF. In DNA form, the CDR3 reads TGTGCCAGCTCACCAAAACAGGGGGACACTGAAGCTTTCTTT.

This clone was detected only a few times. This chain connects TRBV6-1 to TRBJ1-4; perhaps TRBD1 as D (5 bases). Per the germline V gene, CDR1 is MNHNS and CDR2 is SASEGT. The V end was cut by 5 bases, the J end by 5 bases, with 12 bases between. CDR3 size: 14 residues. DNA of the CDR3: TGTGCCAGCAGTCCCCTCGGGGGGAATGAAAAACTGTTTTTT. Amino acid sequence: CASSPLGGNEKLFF.

The rearrangement uses TRBV27 and TRBJ2-1; D may be TRBD2 (6 bases). The CDR3 covers 14 residues. The germline CDR1 and CDR2 sequences are MNHEY and SMNVEV (reference sequence). Trimming left V 4 bases short and J 4 bases short, with 11 bases between. The CDR3 loop is CASSSEGRYNEQFF. CDR3 DNA: TGTGCCAGCAGTTCGGAGGGCCGATACAATGAGCAGTTCTTC.

This chain uses TRBV4-2 with TRBJ2-1; TRBD2 aligns across 9 bases. CDR3 length: 16 residues. CDR1 and CDR2 from the germline V gene are LGHNA and YNFKEQ. V dropped 0 bases and J dropped 5; count of bases not matched to a gene: 5. CDR3 loop: CASSQDGGRAHNEQFF. The CDR3 coding sequence is TGTGCCAGCAGCCAAGACGGCGGGAGGGCCCACAATGAGCAGTTCTTC.

The V gene is TRBV19, the J gene TRBJ1-2; TRBD1 agrees at 7 bases. J gave up 0 bases and V 8 bases, and 6 bases lay outside the gene matches. The CDR3 has 14 amino acids. Germline V CDR1 and CDR2: LNHDA, SQIVND (reference sequence). This chain's CDR3 is CASGGQISNYGYTF. Written as DNA, the CDR3 is TGTGCCAGTGGGGGACAGATCTCTAACTATGGCTACACCTTC.

The chain couples TRBV28 to TRBJ2-5; possibly TRBD2 for D (5 bases). V was pared by 3 bases and J by 5 bases, with 16 bases between. CDR1 is MDHEN, CDR2 SYDVKM, per germline. This CDR3 spans 15 amino acids. In nucleotides, the CDR3 is TGTGCCAGCAGTTTTTTGGGAGCTAGGTGGGAGACCCAGTACTTC. It specifies CASSFLGARWETQYF. Supplemented by reference TRBV28 and TRBJ2-5, the full variable domain reads DVKVTQSSRYLVKRTGEKVFLECVQDMDHENMFWYRQDPGLGLRLIYFSYDVKMKEKGDIPEGYSVSREKKERFSLILESASTNQTSMYLCASSFLGARWETQYFGPGTRLLVL.

This chain links TRBV5-4 with TRBJ1-5; D not certain. Trimming took off 0 bases at V and 4 bases at J, with 5 bases between the two ends. Germline V gene sequence: CDR1 SGHNT, CDR2 YYREEE (reference sequence). This CDR3 contains 13 residues. The CDR3 sequence: CASSLDSNQPQHF. The CDR3 DNA reads as TGTGCCAGCAGCTTGGACAGTAATCAGCCCCAGCATTTT.